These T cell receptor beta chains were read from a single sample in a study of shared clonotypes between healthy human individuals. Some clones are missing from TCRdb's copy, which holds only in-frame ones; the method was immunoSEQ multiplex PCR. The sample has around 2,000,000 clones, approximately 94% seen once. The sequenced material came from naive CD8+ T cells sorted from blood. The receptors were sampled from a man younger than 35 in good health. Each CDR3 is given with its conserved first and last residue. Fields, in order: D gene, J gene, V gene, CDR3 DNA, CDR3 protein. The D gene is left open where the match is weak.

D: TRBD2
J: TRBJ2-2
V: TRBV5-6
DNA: TGTGCCAGCAGCTTGGGTCTAGCGGGAGGTCAAGGGGAGCTGTTTTTT
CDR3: CASSLGLAGGQGELFF

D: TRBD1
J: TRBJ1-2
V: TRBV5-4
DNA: TGTGCCAGCAGCCACTTGATTTCAGGGGGGGAAGGCTACACCTTC
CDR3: CASSHLISGGEGYTF

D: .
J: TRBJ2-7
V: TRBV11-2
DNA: TGTGCCAGCAGCTTGTACAGCGAAGCCTACGAGCAGTACTTC
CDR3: CASSLYSEAYEQYF

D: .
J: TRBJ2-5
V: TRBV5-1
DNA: TGCGCCAGCGGACCCGGACTTCTGAGACCTTTGCAAGAGACCCAGTACTTC
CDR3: CASGPGLLRPLQETQYF

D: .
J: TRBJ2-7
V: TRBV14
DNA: TGTGCCAGCAGCCCGTCGATATCCTACGAGCAGTACTTC
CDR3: CASSPSISYEQYF

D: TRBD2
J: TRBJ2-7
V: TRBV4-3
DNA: TGCGCCAGCAGCCAAGATTGGGCGGGACTAGCGACGTACGAGCAGTACTTC
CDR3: CASSQDWAGLATYEQYF

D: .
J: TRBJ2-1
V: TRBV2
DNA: TGTGCCAGCAGTGATCTGGCTGGCGGAAACAATGAGCAGTTCTTC
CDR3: CASSDLAGGNNEQFF

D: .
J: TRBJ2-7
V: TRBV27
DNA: TGTGCCAGCAGTTTATCGGGCAGTGCCTACGAGCAGTACTTC
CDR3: CASSLSGSAYEQYF

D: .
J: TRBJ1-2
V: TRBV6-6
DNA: TGTGCCAGCAGTTACGAGGGAGGATGGGGAGGATATGGCTACACCTTC
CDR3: CASSYEGGWGGYGYTF

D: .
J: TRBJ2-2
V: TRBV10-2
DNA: TGCGCCAGCACCCTCCGGCAGGGGGGGGACACCGGGGAGCTGTTTTTT
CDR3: CASTLRQGGDTGELFF

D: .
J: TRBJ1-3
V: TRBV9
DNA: TGTGCCAGCAGTGCCGGGGACTCTGGAAACACCATATATTTT
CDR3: CASSAGDSGNTIYF

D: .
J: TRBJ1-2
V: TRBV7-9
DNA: TGTGCCAGCAGCTTAGTACTTGACGGCTACACCTTC
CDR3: CASSLVLDGYTF

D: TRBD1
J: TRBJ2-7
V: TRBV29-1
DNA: TGCAGCGTTTTGAGACCGGGACAGGGTACCTACGAGCAGTACTTC
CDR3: CSVLRPGQGTYEQYF

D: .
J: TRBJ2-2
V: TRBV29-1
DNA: TGCAGCGTTGGCCCGGGAACCGGGGAGCTGTTTTTT
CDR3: CSVGPGTGELFF

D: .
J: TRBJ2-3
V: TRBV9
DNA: TGTGCCAGCAGCGTAGCAAGGCGGCCCTTTGGAGATACGCAGTATTTT
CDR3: CASSVARRPFGDTQYF

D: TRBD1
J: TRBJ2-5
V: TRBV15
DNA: TGTGCCACCAGCAGAGGGACAGGGGATGTGGAGACCCAGTACTTC
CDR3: CATSRGTGDVETQYF